The 27 T cell receptor beta chains reported below all come from one sample, sequenced in a study of blood T cell repertoires in COVID-19. Profiling relied on immunoSEQ multiplex PCR, and the TCRdb table lists in-frame clones only, not all of them. The sample yields 160,000 or so clones, about 80% seen once. The sample taken for sequencing was peripheral blood. These receptors came from a man aged 65 to 79 with active or convalescent COVID-19.

The CDR3 nucleotides are TGTGCCAGCAGCTTAGTCGTCGGACTTGGGGGCGGAGAGACCCAGTACTTC. Protein: CASSLVVGLGGGETQYF. The rearrangement links TRBV7-2 to TRBJ2-5; a possible D gene is TRBD1 (6 bases). CDR1 is SGHTA and CDR2 is FQGNSA in the germline V gene. The V end was cut by 1 base, the J end by 4 bases, with 19 bases between. The CDR3 length is 17 residues.

J is TRBJ1-4 and V is TRBV2; D possibly corresponds to TRBD1 (5 bases). CDR1 SNHLY and CDR2 FYNNEI come from the germline V gene. The length of the CDR3 is 15 residues. V was shortened by 7 bases and J by 5 bases, with 17 bases between the two germline ends. This CDR3 is CASKTQGRGNEKLFF. In DNA form, the CDR3 reads TGTGCCAGCAAAACTCAGGGCCGGGGGAATGAAAAACTGTTTTTT.

This chain joins TRBV18 and TRBJ2-1, with 8 bases lining up with TRBD2. Germline V gene lookup returns CDR1 KGHSH and CDR2 LQKENI. Germline trimming cut 4 bases from V and 4 bases from J; bases unmatched to any gene: 9. The CDR3 contains 16 residues. CDR3 sequence: CASSLDISSGYNEQFF. As DNA, the CDR3 is TGTGCCAGCTCACTGGATATTTCTAGCGGGTACAATGAGCAGTTCTTC.

The table lists this clone with a count of one. The chain has TRBV12-5 and TRBJ1-5, with D possibly matching TRBD1 (5 bases). This CDR3 is 15 amino acids long. V was cut by 7 bases and J by 6 bases, with 19 bases left in between. Looked up from germline, CDR1 is LGHNT and CDR2 is FRNRAP. The CDR3 protein is CASAPWRGEVQPQHF. The CDR3 DNA sequence: TGTGCTAGTGCCCCGTGGCGGGGGGAGGTTCAGCCCCAGCATTTT.

The rearrangement uses TRBV18 and TRBJ2-1; D possibly corresponds to TRBD1 (6 bases). V gave up 9 bases and J gave up 0 bases, with 21 bases separating them. In germline, CDR1 is KGHSH, CDR2 LQKENI. CDR3 length: 17 amino acids. The CDR3 DNA follows: TGTGCCAGTGAGGAAATGGGCAGGGGCGGCTCCTACAATGAGCAGTTCTTC. The encoded protein is CASEEMGRGGSYNEQFF.

The V gene is TRBV30, the J gene TRBJ1-1; 9 positions match TRBD1. Looked up from germline, CDR1 is GTSNPN and CDR2 is SVGIG (reference sequence). The CDR3 length is 14 residues. Losses at the gene ends were 0 bases for V and 10 bases for J; bases not matched to a gene: 9. The CDR3, as DNA: TGTGCCTGGAGTGTACAAGGGACAGGGTTTGGAGCTTTCTTT. Its protein product is CAWSVQGTGFGAFF.

The chain combines TRBV7-2 with TRBJ2-1, with D possibly being TRBD2 (6 bases). Germline V lookup: CDR1 SGHTA, CDR2 FQGNSA. This CDR3 has 14 amino acids. V dropped 2 bases and J dropped 7 bases, with 12 bases sitting between them. The CDR3 bases are TGTGCCAGCAGCTTACAAGCGGAGGGAAATGAGCAGTTCTTC. This gives the protein CASSLQAEGNEQFF. The complete variable domain, with remaining parts taken from reference TRBV7-2 and TRBJ2-1, reads GAGVSQSPSNKVTEKGKDVELRCDPISGHTALYWYRQSLGQGLEFLIYFQGNSAPDKSGLPSDRFSAERTGGSVSTLTIQRTQQEDSAVYLCASSLQAEGNEQFFGPGTRLTVL.

The V gene is TRBV18, the J gene TRBJ1-5; the match to TRBD1 covers 12 bases. This CDR3 has 16 residues. Germline CDR1 is KGHSH and CDR2 is LQKENI. J lost 7 bases, V lost 6 bases, and 10 bases had no gene match. CDR3 in amino acids: CASSPGDRGLEQPQHF. CDR3 bases: TGTGCCAGCTCCCCAGGGGACAGGGGGCTAGAGCAGCCCCAGCATTTT.

The rearrangement uses TRBV5-1 and TRBJ2-3; D not certain. Germline CDR1 reads SGHRS; CDR2 reads YFSETQ. Trimming cost V 4 bases and J 0 bases, with 9 bases left between them. The CDR3 covers 14 residues. CDR3 region: CASSAQPSTDTQYF. The CDR3 DNA reads TGCGCCAGCAGCGCACAGCCTAGCACAGATACGCAGTATTTT.

The gene calls are TRBV6-2 or TRBV6-3 and TRBJ1-3; D uncertain. V shed 5 bases and J shed 3 bases, with 14 bases lying between them. The CDR3 sequence is 15 residues long. Germline CDR1 reads MNHEY; CDR2 reads SVGEGT. The chain's CDR3 is CASSLPWSDGNTIYF. DNA for the CDR3: TGTGCCAGCAGTCTCCCTTGGAGCGATGGAAACACCATATATTTT.

V usage is TRBV11-2 and J usage is TRBJ1-2; 9 nucleotides align to TRBD1. The CDR3 contains 13 residues. Germline CDR1 reads SGHAT; CDR2 reads FQNNGV. Germline trimming cut 5 bases from V and 7 bases from J; bases unmatched to any gene: 5. CDR3 in DNA: TGTGCCAGCAGCCCGACAGGGGGAGGTGGCTACACCTTC. This codes for CASSPTGGGGYTF.

The CDR3 DNA reads as TGTGCCAGCAGTAACCCGGGGGGATCCTACGAGCAGTACTTC. Protein: CASSNPGGSYEQYF. The chain couples TRBV6-5 to TRBJ2-7; 7 bases line up with TRBD2. The V gene's germline CDR1 is MNHEY and CDR2 SVGAGI. With 5 bases clipped from V and 1 base from J, the junction kept 5 bases outside the gene matches. The CDR3 is 14 amino acids.

The V gene is TRBV6-2 or TRBV6-3, the J gene TRBJ2-1; TRBD1 matches 9 bases. Trimming at V came to 4 bases and at J to 6 bases, leaving 7 bases not matched to a gene. CDR1 is MNHEY and CDR2 is SVGEGT in the germline V gene. This CDR3 has 15 residues. CDR3 nucleotides: TGTGCCAGCAGTTCCGGGACAGGGCGGGGCAATGAGCAGTTCTTC. Encoded protein: CASSSGTGRGNEQFF.

This chain links TRBV20-1 with TRBJ1-4; D unresolved. V gave up 7 bases and J gave up 7 bases, with 10 bases separating them. Germline loops: CDR1 DFQATT, CDR2 SNEGSKA (reference sequence). The CDR3 is 11 residues long. The CDR3 DNA is TGCAGTGGTAGGGAGGGTGAAAAACTGTTTTTT. Translated: CSGREGEKLFF.

The rearrangement joins TRBV18 to TRBJ1-2; D is unresolved. The CDR3 runs 13 residues. V was trimmed by 6 bases and J by 6 bases, leaving 14 bases between them. Germline V gene lookup returns CDR1 KGHSH and CDR2 LQKENI. CDR3 sequence (DNA): TGTGCCAGCTCTTCCCCTGGTTCGGATGGCTACACCTTC. This translates into CASSSPGSDGYTF. The variable domain in full, completed from reference TRBV18 and TRBJ1-2, reads NAGVMQNPRHLVRRRGQEARLRCSPMKGHSHVYWYRQLPEEGLKFMVYLQKENIIDESGMPKERFSAEFPKEGPSILRIQQVVRGDSAAYFCASSSPGSDGYTFGSGTRLTVV.

This clone was detected once. The chain combines TRBV6-2 or TRBV6-3 with TRBJ1-6; 10 nucleotides align to TRBD1. Germline lookup yields CDR1 MNHEY and CDR2 SVGEGT. The CDR3 spans 19 residues. The V gene end was trimmed by 3 bases and the J gene end by 2 bases; junction bases not matched to a gene: 10. The CDR3 loop reads CASSYRIGQGGAYNSPLHF. As DNA, the CDR3 is TGTGCCAGCAGTTATCGCATCGGACAGGGGGGCGCCTATAATTCACCCCTCCACTTT.

This clone was seen a few times. J is TRBJ1-1 and V is TRBV12-5; 8 nucleotides agree with TRBD1. J gave up 0 bases and V 9 bases, and 3 bases lay outside the gene matches. Germline V gene lookup returns CDR1 LGHNT and CDR2 FRNRAP. The CDR3 is 13 amino acids. The DNA of the CDR3 is TGTGCTAGCGACAGGGGTATGAACACTGAAGCTTTCTTT. This encodes CASDRGMNTEAFF.

The chain uses TRBV5-1 and TRBJ1-2; TRBD1 matches 7 bases. V lost 0 bases and J lost 2; bases outside the gene matches: 7. This CDR3 is built from 16 residues. Germline CDR1 and CDR2: SGHRS and YFSETQ. CDR3 nucleotide sequence: TGCGCCAGCAGCTTGGTAGCAGGGGGAGCCAACTATGGCTACACCTTC. Its protein product is CASSLVAGGANYGYTF.

The CDR3 DNA is TGTGCCAGCAGCGTAGCTACGGGTCCTAACTATGGCTACACCTTC. Translating gives CASSVATGPNYGYTF. The chain uses TRBV9 and TRBJ1-2; D call uncertain. This CDR3 has 15 amino acids. CDR1 and CDR2 from the germline V gene are SGDLS and YYNGEE. Trimming shortened V by 0 bases and J by 0 bases, and 9 bases separated the two germline ends.

This rearrangement joins TRBV7-9 to TRBJ2-2; D not resolved. The length of the CDR3 is 14 residues. The germline gives CDR1 SEHNR, CDR2 FQNEAQ (reference sequence). V dropped 2 bases and J dropped 3 bases, with 7 bases sitting between them. The CDR3 loop is CASSLNGYTGELFF. The CDR3 region has the DNA TGTGCCAGCAGCTTAAACGGGTACACCGGGGAGCTGTTTTTT.

V and J are TRBV19 and TRBJ1-4, with D tentatively TRBD1 (6 bases). This CDR3 contains 14 residues. The V gene lost 6 bases and the J gene lost 7 bases, with 15 bases spanning the gap. Germline loops: CDR1 LNHDA, CDR2 SQIVND (reference sequence). The DNA for the CDR3 is TGTGCCAGTAGCCTACAGGGTTTTGGTGAAAAACTGTTTTTT. Residues: CASSLQGFGEKLFF.

The chain uses TRBV12-3 or TRBV12-4 and TRBJ2-1; 8 bases are shared with TRBD2. CDR3 length: 11 amino acids. The V segment lost 6 bases and the J segment 12 bases; nucleotides outside the gene matches: 4. The CDR3 here is CASSYGGVQFF. The CDR3 DNA sequence: TGTGCCAGCAGCTACGGGGGGGTGCAGTTCTTC.

The table lists this clone with many counts. This rearrangement joins TRBV5-1 to TRBJ2-1, with 11 bases aligning to TRBD2. The J segment lost 0 bases and the V segment lost 1 base, leaving 0 bases of the junction unmatched. This CDR3 is built from 16 residues. Germline assignment: CDR1 SGHRS and CDR2 YFSETQ. CDR3 sequence reads: CASSLTSGSSYNEQFF. In nucleotides, the CDR3 is TGCGCCAGCAGCTTGACTAGCGGGAGCTCCTACAATGAGCAGTTCTTC.

This chain uses TRBV7-9 with TRBJ2-1, with unresolved D. Germline CDR1 is SEHNR and CDR2 is FQNEAQ (reference sequence). Trimming shortened V by 5 bases and J by 12 bases, and 14 bases separated the two germline ends. The CDR3 length is 12 residues. As DNA, the CDR3 is TGTGCCAGCAGCCGGCAGGATAGTGGGCAGTTCTTC. Translation: CASSRQDSGQFF.

The V call is TRBV28, the J call TRBJ2-1; no reliable D call. This CDR3 comprises 11 residues. V gave up 4 bases and J gave up 4 bases, with 2 bases separating them. Germline lookup yields CDR1 MDHEN and CDR2 SYDVKM. CDR3 nucleotides: TGTGCCAGCAGTTCTTACAATGAGCAGTTCTTC. Its protein is CASSSYNEQFF.

This clone was counted a single time. The J gene is TRBJ2-3, the V gene TRBV24-1; tentative D call: TRBD1 (6 bases). V dropped 6 bases and J dropped 2 bases, with 17 bases sitting between them. CDR3 length: 16 amino acids. Germline V CDR1 and CDR2: KGHDR, SFDVKD. The CDR3 DNA reads TGTGCCACCAGTCGAAACAGGGCGGAGTTCACAGATACGCAGTATTTT. This gives the protein CATSRNRAEFTDTQYF.

The rearrangement uses TRBV5-8 and TRBJ1-5, with 10 bases that match TRBD1. The V segment lost 4 bases and the J segment 6 bases; nucleotides outside the gene matches: 7. The CDR3 runs to 15 residues. Germline CDR1 SGHTS, CDR2 YDEGEE. CDR3 DNA: TGTGCCAGCAGCGATAGACAGGGGGCAGGTCAGCCCCAGCATTTT. Translating it yields CASSDRQGAGQPQHF.